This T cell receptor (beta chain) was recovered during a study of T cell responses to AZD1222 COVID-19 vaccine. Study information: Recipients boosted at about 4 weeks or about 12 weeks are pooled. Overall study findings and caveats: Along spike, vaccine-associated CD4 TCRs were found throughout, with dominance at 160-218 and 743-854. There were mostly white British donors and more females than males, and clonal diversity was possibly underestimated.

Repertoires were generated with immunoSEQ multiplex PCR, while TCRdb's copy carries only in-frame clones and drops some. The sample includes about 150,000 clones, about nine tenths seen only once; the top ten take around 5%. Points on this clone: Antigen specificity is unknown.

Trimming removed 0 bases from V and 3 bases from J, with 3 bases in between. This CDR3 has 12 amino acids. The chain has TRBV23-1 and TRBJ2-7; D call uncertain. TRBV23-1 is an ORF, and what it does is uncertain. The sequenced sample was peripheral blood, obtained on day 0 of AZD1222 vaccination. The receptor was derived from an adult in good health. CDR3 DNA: TGCGCCAGCAGTCAATCTCTCTACGAGCAGTACTTC. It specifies CASSQSLYEQYF.